A selection of T cell receptor beta chains follows, all from one sample in a study of T-cell reconstitution after alpha-beta-depleted transplantation in children. TCRdb called the PCR reads again in MiXCR, with one record for every CDR3 protein. The data hold some 520,000 distinct CDR3 sequences, with around a third observed a single time. Sequences were derived from PBMCs from the stem cell graft donor, sampled from the stem cell graft. These receptors all come from a human donor who donated a stem cell graft to a child with aplastic anemia. CDR3s include the opening cysteine and the closing phenylalanine or tryptophan. Each record gives: V gene, J gene, D gene, clone size, CDR3 DNA, CDR3 protein. D genes are given only for firm matches. Rows may omit the clone size; those that give it use once, few, many or a size class.

v_call: TRBV7-9; j_call: TRBJ2-7; d_call: NA; clone_size: NA; cdr3_nt: TGTGCCAGCAGCTTAGCCGAGGACTCGGCCGAGCAGTACTTC; cdr3_aa: CASSLAEDSAEQYF
v_call: TRBV4-3; j_call: TRBJ1-2; d_call: NA; clone_size: NA; cdr3_nt: TGCGCCAGCAGCCCAGACCTGGGACGGAATAACTATGGCTACACCTTC; cdr3_aa: CASSPDLGRNNYGYTF
v_call: TRBV20-1; j_call: TRBJ2-3; d_call: TRBD1; clone_size: few; cdr3_nt: TGCAGTGCGACCGGACAGGGATTCACAGATACGCAGTATTTT; cdr3_aa: CSATGQGFTDTQYF
v_call: TRBV28; j_call: TRBJ2-7; d_call: NA; clone_size: few; cdr3_nt: TGTGCCAGCAGTTTTGTCCCCTACGAGCAGTACTTC; cdr3_aa: CASSFVPYEQYF
v_call: TRBV19; j_call: TRBJ1-4; d_call: NA; clone_size: NA; cdr3_nt: TGTGCCAGTACTTTACCGGGACAACCTAATGAAAAACTGTTTTTT; cdr3_aa: CASTLPGQPNEKLFF
v_call: TRBV5-1; j_call: TRBJ1-5; d_call: TRBD1; clone_size: NA; cdr3_nt: TGCGCCAGCAGCGAGGGACAGCATAGCAATCAGCCCCAGCATTTT; cdr3_aa: CASSEGQHSNQPQHF
v_call: TRBV5-1; j_call: TRBJ2-5; d_call: TRBD2; clone_size: NA; cdr3_nt: TGCGCCAGCAGCCTGGATATAGGGACTAGCGGCCTCCAAGAGACCCAGTACTTC; cdr3_aa: CASSLDIGTSGLQETQYF
v_call: TRBV12-3/TRBV12-4; j_call: TRBJ2-1; d_call: NA; clone_size: NA; cdr3_nt: TGTGCCAGCAGCCAGCGGACTCCCTCCTACAATGAGCAGTTCTTC; cdr3_aa: CASSQRTPSYNEQFF
v_call: TRBV19; j_call: TRBJ1-2; d_call: NA; clone_size: few; cdr3_nt: TGTGCCAGTTATGTCAACTATGGCTACACCTTC; cdr3_aa: CASYVNYGYTF
v_call: TRBV12-3/TRBV12-4; j_call: TRBJ2-3; d_call: TRBD2; clone_size: NA; cdr3_nt: TGTGCCAGCGGAGAGCGGGAGGTCACAGATACGCAGTATTTT; cdr3_aa: CASGEREVTDTQYF
v_call: TRBV18; j_call: TRBJ1-1; d_call: TRBD1; clone_size: NA; cdr3_nt: TGTGCCAGCTCACCGCCGACAGGGTTGAACACTGAAGCTTTCTTT; cdr3_aa: CASSPPTGLNTEAFF
v_call: TRBV12-3/TRBV12-4; j_call: TRBJ1-1; d_call: NA; clone_size: once; cdr3_nt: TGTGCCAGCATCTCCCAGGCTTGGAACACTGAAGCTTTCTTT; cdr3_aa: CASISQAWNTEAFF
v_call: TRBV12-3/TRBV12-4; j_call: TRBJ1-6; d_call: NA; clone_size: NA; cdr3_nt: TGTGCCAGCAGTTTGGACCGCTCCACCCTCCACTTT; cdr3_aa: CASSLDRSTLHF
v_call: TRBV6-2/TRBV6-3; j_call: TRBJ1-1; d_call: NA; clone_size: few; cdr3_nt: TGTGCCAGCAGTTACTTACAGAAACATCTCCTGGAAGCTTTCTTT; cdr3_aa: CASSYLQKHLLEAFF
v_call: TRBV29-1; j_call: TRBJ2-3; d_call: TRBD2; clone_size: NA; cdr3_nt: TGCAGCGTTGAGGGAGCGGGAGGCACAGATACGCAGTATTTT; cdr3_aa: CSVEGAGGTDTQYF